This T cell receptor (beta chain) was sequenced for a study of blood T cells in healthy people across ages. Study context: About one barcoded beta molecule per two T cells came from capture by template switching.

PBMCs were isolated at a quantity of at least 6 million per sample. Together with a sample-barcoded 5' primer, a J-beta primer mix was included in a second PCR lasting roughly 6 to 12 cycles. MiXCR, applied by TCRdb to the 5' RACE reads, yields one record per CDR3 protein. The sample holds about 760,000 distinct CDR3 sequences, more than 20% seen once. This clonotype was counted a few times. The V and J ends lost 5 bases and 3 bases respectively, with 10 bases between them. CDR1 is KGHDR, CDR2 SFDVKD, per germline. This CDR3 has 14 amino acids. The data also belong to a second study, concerning T cells of mothers and their children. From that paper: Samples were obtained from three healthy Caucasian mothers and their six children. Overlap ran slightly, non-significantly higher for related than unrelated mother-child pairs.

This receptor was taken from a boy under 18 in good health. This rearrangement joins TRBV24-1 to TRBJ1-5; D is possibly TRBD1 (6 bases). The sample was blood. CDR3 nucleotide sequence: TGTGCCACCAGTGGACAGGCCTACAATCAGCCCCAGCATTTT. As protein: CATSGQAYNQPQHF.